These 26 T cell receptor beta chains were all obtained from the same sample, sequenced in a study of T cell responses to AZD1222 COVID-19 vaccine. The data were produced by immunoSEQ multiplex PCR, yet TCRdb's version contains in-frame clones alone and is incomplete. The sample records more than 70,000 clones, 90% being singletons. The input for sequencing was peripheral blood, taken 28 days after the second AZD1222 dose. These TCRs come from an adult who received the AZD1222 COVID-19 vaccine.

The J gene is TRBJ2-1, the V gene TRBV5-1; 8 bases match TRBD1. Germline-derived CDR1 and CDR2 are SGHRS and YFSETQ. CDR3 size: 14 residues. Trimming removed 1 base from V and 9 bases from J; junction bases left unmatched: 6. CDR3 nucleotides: TGCGCCAGCAGCTTGATGGACAGGGCGGCTGAGCAGTTCTTC. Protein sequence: CASSLMDRAAEQFF.

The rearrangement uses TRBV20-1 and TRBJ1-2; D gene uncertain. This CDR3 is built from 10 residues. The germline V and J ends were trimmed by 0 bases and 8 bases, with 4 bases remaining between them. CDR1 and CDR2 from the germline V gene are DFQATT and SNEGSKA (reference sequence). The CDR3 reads CSARDFGYTF. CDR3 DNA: TGCAGTGCTAGAGATTTCGGCTACACCTTC.

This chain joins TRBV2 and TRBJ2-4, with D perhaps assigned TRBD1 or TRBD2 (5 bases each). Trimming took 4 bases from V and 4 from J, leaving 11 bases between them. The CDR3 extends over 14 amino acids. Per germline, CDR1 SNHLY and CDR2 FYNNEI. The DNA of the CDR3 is TGTGCCAGCAGTGCCCCATGGGGGAAAAACATTCAGTACTTC. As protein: CASSAPWGKNIQYF.

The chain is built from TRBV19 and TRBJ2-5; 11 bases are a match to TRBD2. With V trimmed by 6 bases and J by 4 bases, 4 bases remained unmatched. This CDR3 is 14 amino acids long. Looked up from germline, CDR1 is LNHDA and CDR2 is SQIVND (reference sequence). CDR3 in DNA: TGTGCCAGTAGAGTTGGACTAGCGGGAGAGACCCAGTACTTC. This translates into CASRVGLAGETQYF.

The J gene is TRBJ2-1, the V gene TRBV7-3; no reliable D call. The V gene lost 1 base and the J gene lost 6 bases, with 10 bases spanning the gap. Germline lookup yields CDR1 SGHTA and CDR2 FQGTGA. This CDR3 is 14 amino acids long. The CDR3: CASSLMESSNEQFF. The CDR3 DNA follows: TGTGCCAGCAGCTTAATGGAAAGCTCCAATGAGCAGTTCTTC. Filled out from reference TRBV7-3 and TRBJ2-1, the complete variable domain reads GAGVSQTPSNKVTEKGKYVELRCDPISGHTALYWYRQSLGQGPEFLIYFQGTGAADDSGLPNDRFFAVRPEGSVSTLKIQRTERGDSAVYLCASSLMESSNEQFFGPGTRLTVL.

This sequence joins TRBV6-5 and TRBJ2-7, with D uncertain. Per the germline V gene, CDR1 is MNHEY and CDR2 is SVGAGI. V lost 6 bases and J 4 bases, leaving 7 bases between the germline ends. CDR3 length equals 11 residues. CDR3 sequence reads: CASRLVYEQYF. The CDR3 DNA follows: TGTGCCAGCAGACTTGTTTACGAGCAGTACTTC.

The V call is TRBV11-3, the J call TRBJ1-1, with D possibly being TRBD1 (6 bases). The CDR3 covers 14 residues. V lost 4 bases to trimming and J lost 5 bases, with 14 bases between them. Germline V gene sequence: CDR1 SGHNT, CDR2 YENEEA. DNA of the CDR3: TGTGCCAGCAGCTGGGGGCAGGGGAGTACTGAAGCTTTCTTT. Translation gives CASSWGQGSTEAFF. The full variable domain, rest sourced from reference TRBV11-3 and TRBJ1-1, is EAGVVQSPRYKIIEKKQPVAFWCNPISGHNTLYWYLQNLGQGPELLIRYENEEAVDDSQLPKDRFSAERLKGVDSTLKIQPAELGDSAVYLCASSWGQGSTEAFFGQGTRLTVV.

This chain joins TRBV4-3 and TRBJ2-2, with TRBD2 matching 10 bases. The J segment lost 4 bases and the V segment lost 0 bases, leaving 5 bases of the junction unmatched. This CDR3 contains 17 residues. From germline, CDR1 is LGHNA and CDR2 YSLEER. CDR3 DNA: TGCGCCAGCAGCCAAGATCTAGCGGGAGCTGGCACCGGGGAGCTGTTTTTT. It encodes CASSQDLAGAGTGELFF.

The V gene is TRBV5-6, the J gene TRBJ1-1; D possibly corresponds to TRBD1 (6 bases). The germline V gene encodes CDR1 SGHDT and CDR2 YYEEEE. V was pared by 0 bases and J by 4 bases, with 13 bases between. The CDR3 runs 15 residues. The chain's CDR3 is CASSLGLGASTEAFF. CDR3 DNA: TGTGCCAGCAGCTTGGGTCTGGGGGCCAGCACTGAAGCTTTCTTT.

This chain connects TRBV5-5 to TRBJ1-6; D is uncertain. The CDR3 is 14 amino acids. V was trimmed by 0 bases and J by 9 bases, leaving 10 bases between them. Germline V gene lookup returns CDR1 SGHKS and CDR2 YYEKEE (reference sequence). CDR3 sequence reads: CASSLAMLGSPLHF. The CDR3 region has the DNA TGTGCCAGCAGCTTGGCAATGTTAGGTTCACCCCTCCACTTT.

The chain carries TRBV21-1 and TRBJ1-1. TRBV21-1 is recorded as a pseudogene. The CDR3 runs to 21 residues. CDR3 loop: CASSKSPPRTSPRGMNTEAFF. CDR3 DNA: TGTGCCAGCAGCAAAAGCCCCCCCCGGACATCCCCACGAGGGATGAACACTGAAGCTTTCTTT.

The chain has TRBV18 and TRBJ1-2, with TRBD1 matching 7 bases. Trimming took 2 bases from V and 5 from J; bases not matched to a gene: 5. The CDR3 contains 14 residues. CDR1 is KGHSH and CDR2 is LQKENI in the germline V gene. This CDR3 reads CASSPTDRIYGYTF. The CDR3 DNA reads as TGTGCCAGCTCACCAACGGACAGGATATATGGCTACACCTTC.

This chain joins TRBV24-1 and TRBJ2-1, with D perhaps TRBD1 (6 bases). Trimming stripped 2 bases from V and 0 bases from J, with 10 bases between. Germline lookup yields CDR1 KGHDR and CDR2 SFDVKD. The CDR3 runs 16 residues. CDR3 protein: CATSDWGRASYNEQFF. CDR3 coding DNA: TGTGCCACCAGTGATTGGGGGCGCGCCTCCTACAATGAGCAGTTCTTC.

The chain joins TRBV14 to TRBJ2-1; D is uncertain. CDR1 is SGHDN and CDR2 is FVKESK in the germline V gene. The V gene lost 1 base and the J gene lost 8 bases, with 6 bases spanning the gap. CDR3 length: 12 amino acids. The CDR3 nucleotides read TGTGCCAGCAGCCAAGTAGGGCATGAGCAGTTCTTC. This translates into CASSQVGHEQFF.

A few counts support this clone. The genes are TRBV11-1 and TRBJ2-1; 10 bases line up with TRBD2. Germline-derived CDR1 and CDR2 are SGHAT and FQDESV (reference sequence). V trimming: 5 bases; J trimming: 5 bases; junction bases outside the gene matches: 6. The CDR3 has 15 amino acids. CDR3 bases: TGTGCCAGCAGCCCGGGACTAGCGAGCAACAATGAGCAGTTCTTC. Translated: CASSPGLASNNEQFF.

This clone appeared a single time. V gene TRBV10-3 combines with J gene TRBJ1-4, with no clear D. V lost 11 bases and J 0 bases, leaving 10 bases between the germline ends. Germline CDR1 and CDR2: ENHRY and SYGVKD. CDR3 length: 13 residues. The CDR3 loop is CAARGATNEKLFF. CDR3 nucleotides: TGTGCCGCCCGGGGTGCAACTAATGAAAAACTGTTTTTT.

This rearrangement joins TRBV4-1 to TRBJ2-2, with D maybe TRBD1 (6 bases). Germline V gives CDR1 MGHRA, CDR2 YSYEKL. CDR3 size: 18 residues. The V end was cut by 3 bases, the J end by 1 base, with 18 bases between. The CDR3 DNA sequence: TGCGCCAGCAGCCATGGGGGTTATCGAGGGGGGAACACCGGGGAGCTGTTTTTT. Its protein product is CASSHGGYRGGNTGELFF.

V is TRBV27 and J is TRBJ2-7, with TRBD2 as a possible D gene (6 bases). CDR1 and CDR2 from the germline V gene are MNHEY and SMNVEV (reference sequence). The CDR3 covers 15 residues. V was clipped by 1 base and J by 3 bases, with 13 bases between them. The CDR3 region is CASSLLVRGLYEQYF. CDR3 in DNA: TGTGCCAGCAGTTTATTGGTTCGGGGACTCTACGAGCAGTACTTC.

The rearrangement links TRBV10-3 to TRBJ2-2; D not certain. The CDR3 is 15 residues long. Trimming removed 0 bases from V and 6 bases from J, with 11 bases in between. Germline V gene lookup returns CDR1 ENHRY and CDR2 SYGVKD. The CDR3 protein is CAISESRSSPGELFF. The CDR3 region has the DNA TGTGCCATCAGTGAGTCTAGGTCTTCACCCGGGGAGCTGTTTTTT.

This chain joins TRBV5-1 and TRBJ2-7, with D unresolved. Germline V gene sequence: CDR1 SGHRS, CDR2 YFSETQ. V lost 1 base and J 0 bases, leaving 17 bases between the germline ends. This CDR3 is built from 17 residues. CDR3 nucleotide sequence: TGCGCCAGCAGCTTGACCTGGACGGGTGTGGGCTCCTACGAGCAGTACTTC. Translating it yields CASSLTWTGVGSYEQYF.

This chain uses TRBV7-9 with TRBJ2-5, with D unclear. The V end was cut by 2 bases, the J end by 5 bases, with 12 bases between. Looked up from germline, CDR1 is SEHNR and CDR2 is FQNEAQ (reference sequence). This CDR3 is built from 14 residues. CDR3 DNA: TGTGCCAGCAGCTTATATCCCGTTTCGGAGACCCAGTACTTC. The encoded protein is CASSLYPVSETQYF.

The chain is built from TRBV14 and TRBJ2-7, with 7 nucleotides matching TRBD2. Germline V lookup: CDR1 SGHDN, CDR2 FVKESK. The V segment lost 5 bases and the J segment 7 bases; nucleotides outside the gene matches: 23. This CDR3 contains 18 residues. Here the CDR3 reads CASSYDGSGMGSQAEQYF. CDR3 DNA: TGTGCCAGCAGCTACGACGGAAGCGGGATGGGTTCGCAGGCAGAGCAGTACTTC.

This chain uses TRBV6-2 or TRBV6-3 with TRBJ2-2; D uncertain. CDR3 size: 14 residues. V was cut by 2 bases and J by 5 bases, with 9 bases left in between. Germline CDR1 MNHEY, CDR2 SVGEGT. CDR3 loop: CASSYTHLTGELFF. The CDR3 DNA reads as TGTGCCAGCAGTTACACACACTTGACCGGGGAGCTGTTTTTT.

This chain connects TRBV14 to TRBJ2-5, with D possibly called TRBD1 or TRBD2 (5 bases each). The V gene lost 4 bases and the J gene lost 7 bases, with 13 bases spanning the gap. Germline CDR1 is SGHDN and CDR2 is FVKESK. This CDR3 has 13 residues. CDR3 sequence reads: CASSLWDGVTQYF. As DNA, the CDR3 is TGTGCCAGCAGCCTGTGGGACGGAGTGACCCAGTACTTC.

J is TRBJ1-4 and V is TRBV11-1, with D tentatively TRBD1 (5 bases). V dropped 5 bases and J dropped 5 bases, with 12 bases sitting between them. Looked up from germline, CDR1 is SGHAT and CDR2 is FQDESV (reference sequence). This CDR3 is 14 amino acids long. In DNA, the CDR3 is TGTGCCAGCAGCGTACAGGTCTCAAATGAAAAACTGTTTTTT. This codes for CASSVQVSNEKLFF.

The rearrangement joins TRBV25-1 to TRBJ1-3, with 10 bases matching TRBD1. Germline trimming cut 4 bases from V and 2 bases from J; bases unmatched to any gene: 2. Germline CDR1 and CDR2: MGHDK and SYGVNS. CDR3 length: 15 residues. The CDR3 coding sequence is TGTGCCAGCAGTGCCGGACAGGGGGCTGGAAACACCATATATTTT. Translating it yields CASSAGQGAGNTIYF.